Here is one TCR beta chain with its context. Its cognate antigen has yet to be identified. One base away there is no much larger clone; base qualities are not given. The library was obtained by 5' RACE. The sample was run on an Illumina HiSeq 2500. A second roughly 6 to 12 cycle PCR used a sample-barcoded 5' primer and a J-beta primer mix. A template-switch 5' adaptor carrying 12 random nucleotides introduced a unique molecular identifier onto each TCR beta cDNA molecule. At least 2.5 million CDR3-containing paired-end reads were obtained from each sample. All of the RNA was converted into first-strand cDNA using the Mint cDNA synthesis kit, with a TRBC-specific oligonucleotide serving as the primer. All cDNA was treated with uracil-DNA glycosylase and then went through a first 18-cycle PCR with the universal primers M1SS and BC2_uni_R. In the original analysis: For normalization, 1 million high-quality reads, each with a distinct molecular identifier, were randomly selected from each sample. Reads sharing molecular identifiers were discarded rather than binned into consensus sequences. MiTCR, run with a Q25 quality threshold and the strictest error-elimination algorithm, handled CDR3 identification, clonotype clustering and error correction. A nonparametric unseen species model with Euler transformation was used to estimate lower-bound total TCR beta diversity. TCRdb reran the public reads through fastp at Q25 and MiXCR, keeping productive beta chains. Rows are unified per CDR3 protein, each entry keeping the most common DNA and genes. TCRdb, not the original authors, processed these V and J calls. The sample table records around 1.7 million distinct CDR3 sequences; over 25% of these occur just once. The ten most abundant clones make up roughly 8% of the sample.

The 35 to 40 donors, aged 6 to 90 years, were systemically healthy Caucasian individuals from Russia. Each donor gave 8 to 10 milliliters of peripheral blood, drawn into EDTA-treated Vacutainer tubes. PBMCs were isolated by Ficoll-Paque density-gradient centrifugation, with at least 6 million obtained per sample. Trizol reagent was used to extract total RNA from the PBMCs, yielding at least 5 micrograms per sample. The percentages of naive CD45RAhigh/CD27high T cells were determined by flow cytometry on a PBMC aliquot from every donor. The sample belongs to a study of blood T cells in healthy people across ages (dated by TCRdb to between 2015 and 2017). For the study in its entirety: In model experiments, template switching captured about one uniquely barcoded TCR beta cDNA molecule for every two T cells. Using deep sequencing normalized with unique cDNA molecular identifiers, the study measured how TCR beta repertoire diversity changes with age. The donors were divided into four age groups: young (average about 16 years), middle-aged (about 40), aged (approximately 62) and long-lived (about 90). Donors of different ages were randomly distributed across sequencing lanes to avoid experimental bias. Using the same blood draw, the study looked at two additional independent replicas of 1 million unique cDNA reads for two donors, one aged 18 to 30 and the other aged 80 or older. The investigation overall reported the following: Since profiling was done on bulk unsorted PBMCs, naive and antigen-experienced compartments could not be conclusively compared. Compared with the aged group, the long-lived group had more naive CD4+ T cells, fewer expanded clones and increased TCR diversity, suggesting age selection. There was a strong correlation between observed TCR beta diversity and the percentage of naive T cells measured by flow cytometry. Observed TCR beta diversity per million T cells fell roughly linearly with age, and a significant reduction was already apparent by age around 40. Donor CMV infection status was unknown, potentially confounding age-related changes in expanded clonotypes. Estimates of total diversity based on one million sequenced T cells were regarded as lower bounds and as underestimates.

V and J are trimmed by 0 bases and 4 bases, and the gene matches miss 9 bases of the junction. Per the germline V gene (reference sequence), DFQATT is the CDR1 and SNEGSKA is the CDR2. The CDR3 runs 17 residues from the cysteine to the phenylalanine. The only DNA kept is the CDR3, 51 bases in frame from the first base. The V and J genes are TRBV20-1 and TRBJ2-1; TRBD2 agrees with 10 junctional bases. Material for sequencing was blood. This clonotype was sampled from a woman younger than 45 in good health. The DNA sequence follows: TGCAGTGCTAGAGACCTCGGGGCTAGCGGGAGATACAATGAGCAGTTCTTC. It translates to CSARDLGASGRYNEQFF.